The 23 T cell receptor beta chains reported below all come from one sample, sequenced in a study of shared clonotypes between healthy human individuals. Data came from immunoSEQ multiplex PCR; TCRdb stores just in-frame clones and leaves some out. The sample records around 1,100,000 clones, about 72% being singletons. Source material: memory CD4+ T cells from PBMCs. As for subset: CD45RA-negative fraction. These receptors were collected from a man between 18 and 35 years old in good health. Some clones in this sample may be carry-over from other donors' samples.

This clone was counted once. The chain combines TRBV2 with TRBJ1-5; D ambiguous. This CDR3 contains 14 residues. Germline CDR1 is SNHLY and CDR2 is FYNNEI. V lost 0 bases and J lost 10, with 13 bases in between. The CDR3 DNA is TGTGCCAGCAGTGAAGCGGGTGCTGCCGTACCCCAGCATTTT. Protein product: CASSEAGAAVPQHF.

Here the CDR3 reads CASSRSGLFTDTQYF. In DNA, the CDR3 is TGTGCCAGCAGCAGAAGCGGGCTATTCACAGATACGCAGTATTTT. V and J are TRBV7-3 and TRBJ2-3; D perhaps matches TRBD2 (6 bases). The CDR3 contains 15 residues. Germline V gives CDR1 SGHTA, CDR2 FQGTGA. The V end was cut by 5 bases, the J end by 2 bases, with 14 bases between. The entire variable domain, with the rest obtained from reference TRBV7-3 and TRBJ2-3, is as follows: GAGVSQTPSNKVTEKGKYVELRCDPISGHTALYWYRQSLGQGPEFLIYFQGTGAADDSGLPNDRFFAVRPEGSVSTLKIQRTERGDSAVYLCASSRSGLFTDTQYFGPGTRLTVL.

This clone was seen a handful of times. The rearrangement uses TRBV5-1 and TRBJ1-1, with 12 bases identical to TRBD1. The CDR3 consists of 16 residues. Trimming at V came to 7 bases and at J to 4 bases, leaving 11 bases not matched to a gene. Germline V lookup: CDR1 SGHRS, CDR2 YFSETQ. The CDR3 region has the DNA TGCGCCAGCGAACCGGGACAGGGGGCGAAGGGCACTGAAGCTTTCTTT. It is translated as CASEPGQGAKGTEAFF.

J is TRBJ2-5 and V is TRBV18, with D possibly matching TRBD1 (6 bases). CDR1 and CDR2 from the germline V gene are KGHSH and LQKENI. This CDR3 is built from 16 residues. V lost 3 bases and J lost 4, with 18 bases in between. CDR3 in amino acids: CASSPNQDPGAETQYF. CDR3 bases: TGTGCCAGCTCACCTAACCAAGATCCAGGGGCAGAGACCCAGTACTTC.

The chain employs TRBV6-1 and TRBJ1-2; unclear D gene. The CDR3 sequence is 11 residues long. V lost 10 bases and J 0 bases, leaving 6 bases between the germline ends. Per germline, CDR1 MNHNS and CDR2 SASEGT. The CDR3 region has the DNA TGTGCCACAGCCTCTAACTATGGCTACACCTTC. As protein: CATASNYGYTF.

This clone was detected a few times. V and J are TRBV28 and TRBJ1-4; TRBD1 matches 8 bases. Germline values: CDR1 MDHEN, CDR2 SYDVKM. This CDR3 is built from 17 residues. The V and J ends lost 7 bases and 8 bases, in that order; junction bases with no gene match: 18. CDR3 bases: TGTGCCAGCACACGCGGGGCCAGGACAGGGCTTGGAGAAAAACTGTTTTTT. It encodes CASTRGARTGLGEKLFF.

This chain links TRBV9 with TRBJ2-5; 11 nucleotides align to TRBD2. The V gene's germline CDR1 is SGDLS and CDR2 YYNGEE. Trimming removed 3 bases from V and 0 bases from J; junction bases left unmatched: 4. The CDR3 has 16 amino acids. The CDR3 DNA follows: TGTGCCAGCAGCGCGGGACTAGCGGATTACCAAGAGACCCAGTACTTC. This codes for CASSAGLADYQETQYF.

The chain has TRBV10-3 and TRBJ1-2; 8 nucleotides agree with TRBD1. V trimming: 6 bases; J trimming: 2 bases; junction bases outside the gene matches: 2. This CDR3 is 13 amino acids long. The germline gives CDR1 ENHRY, CDR2 SYGVKD. The CDR3 DNA reads TGTGCCATCAGGGGACAGGCGAACTATGGCTACACCTTC. It yields the protein CAIRGQANYGYTF.

As regards this clone: Being one base from a much bigger clone, this may be a read error. CDR3 coding DNA: TGTTCCAGCCAGGGGCCAACCCCTGAAGCTTTCTTT. It encodes CSSQGPTPEAFF. The rearrangement links TRBV10-3 to TRBJ1-1; tentatively, D is TRBD1 (6 bases). The CDR3 spans 12 residues. Germline CDR1 is ENHRY and CDR2 is SYGVKD.

V is TRBV6-1 and J is TRBJ2-5; 8 bases are a match to TRBD1. CDR1 and CDR2 (germline): MNHNS, SASEGT. CDR3 length: 15 residues. V lost 5 bases, J lost 5 bases, and 10 bases stayed unmatched. CDR3 sequence reads: CASSPGQGSWETQYF. The CDR3 nucleotides read TGTGCCAGCAGTCCAGGACAGGGTTCTTGGGAGACCCAGTACTTC.

This clone has a handful of counts. The gene calls are TRBV11-2 and TRBJ2-7, with 8 bases that match TRBD2. The CDR3 covers 14 residues. Germline V gives CDR1 SGHAT, CDR2 FQNNGV. The J segment lost 7 bases and the V segment lost 1 base, leaving 6 bases of the junction unmatched. DNA for the CDR3: TGTGCCAGCAGCTTAGGGCGGGAGGCTGGAGAGCAGTACTTC. It is translated as CASSLGREAGEQYF.

The genes are TRBV11-2 and TRBJ2-7, with 10 bases identical to TRBD2. J lost 6 bases, V lost 4 bases, and 9 bases had no gene match. The CDR3 runs to 15 residues. Germline V gene data show CDR1 as SGHAT and CDR2 as FQNNGV. CDR3 DNA sequence: TGTGCCAGCAGCTCCCCGGGACTAGCGAGCGGCGAGCAGTACTTC. This sequence encodes CASSSPGLASGEQYF.

The gene calls are TRBV7-7 and TRBJ2-5, with TRBD2 as a possible D gene (5 bases). TRBJ2-7 explains the end of the DNA better; the J call may be wrong. This CDR3 region has 14 residues. In germline, CDR1 is SSHAT, CDR2 FNYEAQ (reference sequence). Written as DNA, the CDR3 is TGTGCCAGCAGCTTAACTAGGAACTCCTACGAGCAGTACTTC. Residues: CASSLTRNSYEQYF.

The chain joins TRBV28 to TRBJ1-2; D not certain. V was clipped by 7 bases and J by 7 bases, with 19 bases between them. The CDR3 has 14 amino acids. CDR1 is MDHEN and CDR2 is SYDVKM in the germline V gene. The chain's CDR3 is CASMGHGEEGGYTF. Here the CDR3 DNA reads TGTGCCAGCATGGGTCATGGGGAGGAGGGTGGCTACACCTTC.

The V call is TRBV19, the J call TRBJ1-2; perhaps TRBD1 as D (6 bases). In germline, CDR1 is LNHDA, CDR2 SQIVND (reference sequence). The CDR3 is 13 amino acids. V lost 9 bases, J lost 4 bases, and 15 bases lay in between. CDR3 coding DNA: TGTGCCAGCCATGGACAGCCGGGCTATGGCTACACCTTC. It codes for CASHGQPGYGYTF. Supplemented by reference TRBV19 and TRBJ1-2, the full variable domain reads DGGITQSPKYLFRKEGQNVTLSCEQNLNHDAMYWYRQDPGQGLRLIYYSQIVNDFQKGDIAEGYSVSREKKESFPLTVTSAQKNPTAFYLCASHGQPGYGYTFGSGTRLTVV.

The V gene is TRBV5-1, the J gene TRBJ2-3; D unresolved. This CDR3 comprises 16 residues. CDR1 is SGHRS and CDR2 is YFSETQ in the germline V gene. The V gene lost 1 base and the J gene lost 3 bases, with 15 bases spanning the gap. This CDR3 reads CASSLKGRVGTDTQYF. The CDR3 DNA sequence: TGCGCCAGCAGCTTGAAGGGCCGTGTCGGAACAGATACGCAGTATTTT.

The chain links TRBV6-6 to TRBJ2-1; 8 nucleotides agree with TRBD2. The J segment lost 3 bases and the V segment lost 7 bases, leaving 8 bases of the junction unmatched. The CDR3 spans 15 residues. Germline V gene sequence: CDR1 MNHNY, CDR2 SVGAGI (reference sequence). The CDR3 here is CASNPTSGNYNEQFF. For the CDR3, the DNA is TGTGCCAGCAACCCAACTAGCGGAAACTACAATGAGCAGTTCTTC.

This clone has at least ten counts. Within the sample, other DNA sequences also encode this same CDR3. This chain joins TRBV30 and TRBJ2-7; 10 nucleotides match TRBD2. The CDR3 loop spans 13 amino acids. The V and J ends lost 7 bases and 0 bases, in that order; junction bases with no gene match: 3. CDR1 GTSNPN and CDR2 SVGIG come from the germline V gene (reference sequence). The CDR3 DNA sequence: TGTGCCTCCCGACTAGCGGGCTCCTACGAGCAGTACTTC. This codes for CASRLAGSYEQYF.

This clone has only a few counts. The chain has TRBV7-9 and TRBJ1-4; D gene uncertain. The CDR3 extends over 14 amino acids. Germline-derived CDR1 and CDR2 are SEHNR and FQNEAQ (reference sequence). The ends were cut back, 1 base at V and 4 bases at J, with 7 bases in the middle. The CDR3 DNA sequence: TGTGCCAGCAGCTTAGGGGCAGTTAATGAAAAACTGTTTTTT. Amino acids: CASSLGAVNEKLFF.

This chain links TRBV7-9 with TRBJ2-7, with 9 bases that match TRBD2. The V and J ends lost 5 bases and 7 bases, in that order; junction bases with no gene match: 9. Germline CDR1 SEHNR, CDR2 FQNEAQ (reference sequence). The CDR3 loop spans 14 amino acids. CDR3 region: CASSPPGLALEQYF. CDR3 nucleotide sequence: TGTGCCAGCAGCCCCCCGGGACTAGCCCTGGAGCAGTACTTC.

A single count supports this clone. J is TRBJ2-2 and V is TRBV11-2; 9 positions agree with TRBD2. V trimming: 3 bases; J trimming: 6 bases; junction bases outside the gene matches: 2. The germline V gene encodes CDR1 SGHAT and CDR2 FQNNGV. The CDR3 has 14 residues. In nucleotides, the CDR3 is TGTGCCAGCAGCTTCAGGACTAGCGCCGGGGAGCTGTTTTTT. It codes for CASSFRTSAGELFF. Using reference TRBV11-2 and TRBJ2-2 for the parts outside the CDR3, the full variable domain is EAGVAQSPRYKIIEKRQSVAFWCNPISGHATLYWYQQILGQGPKLLIQFQNNGVVDDSQLPKDRFSAERLKGVDSTLKIQPAKLEDSAVYLCASSFRTSAGELFFGEGSRLTVL.

The J gene is TRBJ1-1, the V gene TRBV5-1; no clear D gene. V shed 5 bases and J shed 4 bases, with 9 bases lying between them. The CDR3 has 12 residues. Germline CDR1 is SGHRS and CDR2 is YFSETQ. The CDR3 region is CASRSGGTEAFF. Here the CDR3 DNA reads TGCGCCAGCAGATCAGGAGGCACTGAAGCTTTCTTT.

The chain links TRBV5-6 to TRBJ1-3, with a tentative D call TRBD1 (6 bases). Looked up from germline, CDR1 is SGHDT and CDR2 is YYEEEE. CDR3 length: 16 amino acids. V was cut by 1 base and J by 0 bases, with 11 bases left in between. CDR3 sequence (DNA): TGTGCCAGCAGCTTGTTTGGACAGTCCTCTGGAAACACCATATATTTT. Encoded protein: CASSLFGQSSGNTIYF.